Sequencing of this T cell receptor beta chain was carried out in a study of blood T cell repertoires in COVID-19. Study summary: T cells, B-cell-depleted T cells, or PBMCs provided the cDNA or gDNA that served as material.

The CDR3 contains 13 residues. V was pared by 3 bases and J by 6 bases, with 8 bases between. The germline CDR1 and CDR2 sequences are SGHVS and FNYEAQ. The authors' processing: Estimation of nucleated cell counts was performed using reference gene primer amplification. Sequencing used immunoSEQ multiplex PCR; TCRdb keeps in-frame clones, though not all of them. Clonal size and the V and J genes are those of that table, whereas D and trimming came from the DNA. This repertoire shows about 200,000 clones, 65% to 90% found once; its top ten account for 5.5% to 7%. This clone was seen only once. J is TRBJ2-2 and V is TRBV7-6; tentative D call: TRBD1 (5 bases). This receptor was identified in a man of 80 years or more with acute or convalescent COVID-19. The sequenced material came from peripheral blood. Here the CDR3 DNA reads TGTGCCAGCAGCTTCAGGGTCTCCGGGGAGCTGTTTTTT. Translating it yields CASSFRVSGELFF.